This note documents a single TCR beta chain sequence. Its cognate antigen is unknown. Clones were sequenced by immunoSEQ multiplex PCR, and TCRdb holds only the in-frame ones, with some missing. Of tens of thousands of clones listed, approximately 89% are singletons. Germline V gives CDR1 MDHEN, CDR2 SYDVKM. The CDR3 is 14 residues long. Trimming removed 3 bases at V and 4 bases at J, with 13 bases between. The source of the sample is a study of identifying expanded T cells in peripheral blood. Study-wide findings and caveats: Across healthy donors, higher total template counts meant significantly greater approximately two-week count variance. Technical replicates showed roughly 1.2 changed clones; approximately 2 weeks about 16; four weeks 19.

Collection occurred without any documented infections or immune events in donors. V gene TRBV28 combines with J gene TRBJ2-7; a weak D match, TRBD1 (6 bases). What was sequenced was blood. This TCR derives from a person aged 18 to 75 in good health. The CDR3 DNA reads TGTGCCAGCAGTTTGGCAGGGGCCGATTACGAGCAGTACTTC. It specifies CASSLAGADYEQYF. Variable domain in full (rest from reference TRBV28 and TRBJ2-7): DVKVTQSSRYLVKRTGEKVFLECVQDMDHENMFWYRQDPGLGLRLIYFSYDVKMKEKGDIPEGYSVSREKKERFSLILESASTNQTSMYLCASSLAGADYEQYFGPGTRLTVT.